The rows below give T cell receptor beta chains drawn from one sample of a study of blood T cells in healthy people across ages. MiXCR, applied by TCRdb to the 5' RACE reads, yields one record per CDR3 protein. The sample lists approximately 800,000 distinct CDR3 sequences, 55% to 70% occurring once. Sequences were obtained from blood. These receptors all come from a man in his thirties or forties in good health. Each CDR3 is given with its conserved first and last residue. D genes are given only for firm matches. The listing skips clone size in some rows; elsewhere it reads once, few, many or a size class.

CDR3	DNA	D	length	size	J	V
CASSLGIADSSNQPQHF	TGTGCCAGCAGCTTGGGAATTGCGGACAGCTCCAATCAGCCCCAGCATTTT	.	17	.	TRBJ1-5	TRBV7-9
CSAHRDNTYEQYF	TGCAGTGCTCACCGGGACAACACCTACGAGCAGTACTTC	.	13	.	TRBJ2-7	TRBV20-1
CAITGTELGEQFF	TGTGCCATCACCGGGACTGAGCTTGGAGAGCAGTTCTTC	.	13	few	TRBJ2-1	TRBV10-3
CSARANGQGIWEQYF	TGCAGTGCTAGAGCTAATGGACAGGGGATTTGGGAGCAGTACTTC	TRBD1	15	once	TRBJ2-5	TRBV20-1
CASINPGLVYNEQFF	TGTGCCAGCATCAATCCCGGACTAGTGTACAATGAGCAGTTCTTC	TRBD2	15	few	TRBJ2-1	TRBV6-2/TRBV6-3
CASKPGLATDTQYF	TGTGCCAGCAAACCGGGACTAGCAACAGATACGCAGTATTTT	TRBD2	14	.	TRBJ2-3	TRBV12-3/TRBV12-4
CASSVPGAPYEQYF	TGTGCCAGCAGTGTTCCGGGAGCCCCCTACGAGCAGTACTTC	.	14	few	TRBJ2-7	TRBV28
CATSDPGTSGSQEQFF	TGTGCCACCAGTGACCCCGGGACTAGCGGGAGTCAGGAGCAGTTCTTC	TRBD2	16	.	TRBJ2-1	TRBV24-1
CASSLTGGSQVSGNQPQHF	TGTGCCAGCAGTTTGACAGGGGGGTCCCAAGTAAGTGGGAATCAGCCCCAGCATTTT	TRBD1	19	.	TRBJ1-5	TRBV6-5
CSAQNPGYNSPLHF	TGCAGTGCCCAAAATCCGGGGTATAATTCACCCCTCCACTTT	.	14	.	TRBJ1-6	TRBV20-1
CACSQEVGTDTQYF	TGTGCCTGCAGCCAAGAAGTTGGCACAGATACGCAGTATTTT	.	14	.	TRBJ2-3	TRBV4-2
CASSSLPDGGGSPLHF	TGTGCCAGCAGTTCATTGCCGGATGGGGGCGGTTCACCCCTCCACTTT	.	16	.	TRBJ1-6	TRBV27
CSASGLLTINEQFF	TGCAGTGCCTCAGGGTTACTTACAATTAATGAGCAGTTCTTC	.	14	.	TRBJ2-1	TRBV20-1
CSHVGVYQETQYF	TGCAGCCATGTGGGCGTGTACCAAGAGACCCAGTACTTC	.	13	few	TRBJ2-5	TRBV29-1
CASKGDRGNYEQYF	TGTGCCAGCAAGGGGGACAGGGGGAACTACGAGCAGTACTTC	TRBD1	14	few	TRBJ2-7	TRBV7-2
CASSSPRAGGKGQFF	TGTGCAAGCAGTTCCCCCAGAGCGGGAGGGAAGGGACAGTTCTTC	TRBD2	15	.	TRBJ2-1	TRBV28
CASSGDLGSPEQYF	TGCGCCAGCAGCGGGGATCTAGGTTCGCCCGAGCAGTACTTC	.	14	.	TRBJ2-7	TRBV5-1
CASERQDNQPQHF	TGTGCCAGCGAAAGACAGGATAATCAGCCCCAGCATTTT	.	13	.	TRBJ1-5	TRBV28
CAISEFTSGSNEQFF	TGTGCCATCAGTGAGTTTACTAGCGGGAGTAATGAGCAGTTCTTC	TRBD2	15	few	TRBJ2-1	TRBV10-3
CAISDYDRVGFF	TGTGCCATCAGTGATTACGACAGGGTAGGGTTCTTC	TRBD1	12	few	TRBJ2-1	TRBV10-3
CASSPWTSAYEQYF	TGCGCCAGCAGCCCATGGACTAGCGCCTACGAGCAGTACTTC	TRBD2	14	.	TRBJ2-7	TRBV4-3